Sequencing of this TCR beta chain was carried out in a study of beta chain features in type 1 diabetes. About the study: Cells sorted and examined across all samples totaled approximately 110 million. Overall study findings and caveats: PCR might favor shorter templates, equally in patients and controls. When Type 1 diabetes patients were examined, their TCRB CDR3s proved moderately but significantly shorter in all four CD4+ subsets.

To note about this clone: Its target is not known.

Expressed TCRB transcripts were sequenced after all isolated RNA was converted to cDNA. The protocol was immunoSEQ multiplex PCR, while the TCRdb copy is restricted to in-frame clones and leaves out a portion. The sample has about 400,000 clones, about 12% seen once. Sequencing was done on a sample of naive CD4+ T cells from blood. This clonotype was sampled from a woman younger than 30 with type 1 diabetes.

The CDR3 is CATRGLGGGANVLTF. DNA of the CDR3: TGTGCCACTAGGGGGCTCGGCGGTGGGGCCAACGTCCTGACTTTC. The V call is TRBV19, the J call TRBJ2-6, with 7 nucleotides matching TRBD1. The CDR3 length is 15 residues. Germline CDR1 reads LNHDA; CDR2 reads SQIVND (reference sequence). V was pared by 10 bases and J by 3 bases, with 9 bases of the junction left unmatched.